Reported below is one TCR beta chain. Its antigen is not known. These data come from a study of CD8 T cells in Susac syndrome. Sequencing of TCR beta was undertaken in CD8+ and CD4+ T cells derived from blood. TEMRA cells were FACS-enriched, unlike CD8+ and CD4+ T cells, which were negatively isolated. Findings of the study overall: The number of individuals included in the study's TCR sequencing and HLA analysis was acknowledged as relatively small.

Random hexamers were used to reverse transcribe an amount of roughly 0.5 to 1 ug RNA. TCR beta CDR3 was amplified by immunoSEQ multiplex PCR. This amplification extended across 54 Vbeta and 13 Jbeta segments. In TCRdb, the immunoSEQ multiplex PCR reads were re-called with MiXCR into one record per CDR3 protein. Seen here are some 400,000 distinct CDR3 sequences, approximately 85% observed once, and the top ten hold about 0.1%. Germline CDR1 is SQVTM and CDR2 is ANQGSEA. Trimming shortened V by 0 bases and J by 0 bases, and 11 bases separated the two germline ends. The CDR3 totals 15 residues. J is TRBJ1-1 and V is TRBV29-1; D not resolved. The TCR comes from a human donor with multiple sclerosis. Sample: CD8+ T cells from PBMCs. The CDR3 region has the DNA TGCAGCGTTGAAGATCTTGCAGAAATGAACACTGAAGCTTTCTTT. Protein: CSVEDLAEMNTEAFF. Based on the CDR3 plus reference TRBV29-1 and TRBJ1-1, the full variable domain is SAVISQKPSRDICQRGTSLTIQCQVDSQVTMMFWYRQQPGQSLTLIATANQGSEATYESGFVIDKFPISRPNLTFSTLTVSNMSPEDSSIYLCSVEDLAEMNTEAFFGQGTRLTVV.